The clone carrying this T cell receptor (beta chain) was detected only a few times. Its antigen is not known. The source of the sample is a study of CD8+CD57+ T cells in acquired aplastic anemia. Patients sequenced had flow cytometry evidence of CD8+CD57+ cell expansion. Blood sampling was performed on the patients, and none of them had received therapy by then. The CDR3 contains 15 residues. V was shortened by 2 bases and J by 4 bases, with 17 bases between the two germline ends. In germline, CDR1 is DFQATT, CDR2 SNEGSKA (reference sequence). TCR beta VDJ and CDR3 profiles were obtained from a genomic DNA template. TCRdb called the reads again in MiXCR, with one record for every CDR3 protein. The repertoire consists of about half a million distinct CDR3 sequences, with around 30% occurring once and the leading ten covering around 0.82%. Study-wide results and limits: Patients and controls shared approximately 30 CD8+ CDR3 sequences, highly expressed in patients. Between patients and controls, CD8+ Simpson's diversity did not vary significantly.

Sequencing was carried out using sorted CD4+, CD8+, or CD8+CD57+ T cells (not recorded which) from PBMCs. This receptor was taken from a human donor with aplastic anemia. The chain carries TRBV20-1 and TRBJ1-1; a possible D gene is TRBD1 (5 bases). CDR3 DNA sequence: TGCAGTGCTAGAACGAACGGGGGAGGGTTCACTGAAGCTTTCTTT. Its protein is CSARTNGGGFTEAFF.